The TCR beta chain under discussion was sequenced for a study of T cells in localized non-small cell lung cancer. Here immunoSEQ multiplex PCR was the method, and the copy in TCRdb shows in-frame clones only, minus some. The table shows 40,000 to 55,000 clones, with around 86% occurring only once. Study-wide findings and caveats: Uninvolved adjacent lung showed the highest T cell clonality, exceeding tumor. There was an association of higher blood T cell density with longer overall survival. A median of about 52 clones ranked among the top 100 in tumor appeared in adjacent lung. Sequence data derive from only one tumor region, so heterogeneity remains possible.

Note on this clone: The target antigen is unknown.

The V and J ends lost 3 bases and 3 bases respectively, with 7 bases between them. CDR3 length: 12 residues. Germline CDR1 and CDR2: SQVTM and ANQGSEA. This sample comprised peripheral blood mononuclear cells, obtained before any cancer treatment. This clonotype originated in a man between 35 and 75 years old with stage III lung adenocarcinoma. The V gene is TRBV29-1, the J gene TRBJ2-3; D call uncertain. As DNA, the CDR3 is TGCAGCGTTGAGCCCTTAACAGATACGCAGTATTTT. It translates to CSVEPLTDTQYF.